This is a list of T cell receptor beta chains from one sample in a study of T cells in Graves' hyperthyroidism and ophthalmopathy. TCRdb re-called the multiplex PCR reads through MiXCR, storing one row per CDR3 protein. This sample has 250,000 to 400,000 distinct CDR3 sequences, with roughly 13% found just once. Sequenced input: blood. The receptor source for this set is a woman aged 35 to 49 with Graves' ophthalmopathy. Each CDR3 is given with its conserved first and last residue. Fields, in order: D gene, J gene, clone size, V gene, CDR3 DNA, CDR3 protein. The D gene is left open where the match is weak. The listing skips clone size in some rows; elsewhere it reads once, few, many or a size class.

D: .; J: TRBJ1-1; size: .; V: TRBV6-5; DNA: TGTGCCAGCAGTTACCTGGGGCGGACTGAAGCTTTCTTT; CDR3: CASSYLGRTEAFF
D: .; J: TRBJ2-7; size: .; V: TRBV3-1; DNA: TGTGCCAGCAGCCACCTACAGACAGCCCTAACCTACGAGCAGTACTTC; CDR3: CASSHLQTALTYEQYF
D: TRBD2; J: TRBJ2-7; size: few; V: TRBV28; DNA: TGTGCCAGCAGTGCAACCCTAGCGGGAGGCTACGAGCAGTACTTC; CDR3: CASSATLAGGYEQYF
D: .; J: TRBJ2-7; size: many; V: TRBV2; DNA: TGTGCCAGCAGCCTAGAGGGCAGACTCCCGATATACGAGCAGTACTTC; CDR3: CASSLEGRLPIYEQYF
D: .; J: TRBJ1-5; size: many; V: TRBV20-1; DNA: TGCAGTGCTAGAGTTGCCGCCTGGGGGAATCAGCCCCAGCATTTT; CDR3: CSARVAAWGNQPQHF
D: .; J: TRBJ1-5; size: many; V: TRBV5-6; DNA: TGTGCCAGCAGCTTATATGCTTCTGGCAATCAGCCCCAGCATTTT; CDR3: CASSLYASGNQPQHF
D: .; J: TRBJ2-1; size: .; V: TRBV7-9; DNA: TGTGCCAGCAGCCGGGGACCTCTCGACAATGAGCAGTTCTTC; CDR3: CASSRGPLDNEQFF
D: .; J: TRBJ1-2; size: many; V: TRBV6-1; DNA: TGTGGCGTGGGGTATGGCTACACCTTC; CDR3: CGVGYGYTF
D: .; J: TRBJ1-5; size: .; V: TRBV30; DNA: TGTGCCTGGAGTCTGGGGGGTAGCGGCAATCAGCCCCAGCATTTT; CDR3: CAWSLGGSGNQPQHF
D: .; J: TRBJ2-6; size: few; V: TRBV12-3/TRBV12-4; DNA: TGTGCCAGCAGTTTCAACAGGCCGTCTGGGGCCAACGTCCTGACTTTC; CDR3: CASSFNRPSGANVLTF